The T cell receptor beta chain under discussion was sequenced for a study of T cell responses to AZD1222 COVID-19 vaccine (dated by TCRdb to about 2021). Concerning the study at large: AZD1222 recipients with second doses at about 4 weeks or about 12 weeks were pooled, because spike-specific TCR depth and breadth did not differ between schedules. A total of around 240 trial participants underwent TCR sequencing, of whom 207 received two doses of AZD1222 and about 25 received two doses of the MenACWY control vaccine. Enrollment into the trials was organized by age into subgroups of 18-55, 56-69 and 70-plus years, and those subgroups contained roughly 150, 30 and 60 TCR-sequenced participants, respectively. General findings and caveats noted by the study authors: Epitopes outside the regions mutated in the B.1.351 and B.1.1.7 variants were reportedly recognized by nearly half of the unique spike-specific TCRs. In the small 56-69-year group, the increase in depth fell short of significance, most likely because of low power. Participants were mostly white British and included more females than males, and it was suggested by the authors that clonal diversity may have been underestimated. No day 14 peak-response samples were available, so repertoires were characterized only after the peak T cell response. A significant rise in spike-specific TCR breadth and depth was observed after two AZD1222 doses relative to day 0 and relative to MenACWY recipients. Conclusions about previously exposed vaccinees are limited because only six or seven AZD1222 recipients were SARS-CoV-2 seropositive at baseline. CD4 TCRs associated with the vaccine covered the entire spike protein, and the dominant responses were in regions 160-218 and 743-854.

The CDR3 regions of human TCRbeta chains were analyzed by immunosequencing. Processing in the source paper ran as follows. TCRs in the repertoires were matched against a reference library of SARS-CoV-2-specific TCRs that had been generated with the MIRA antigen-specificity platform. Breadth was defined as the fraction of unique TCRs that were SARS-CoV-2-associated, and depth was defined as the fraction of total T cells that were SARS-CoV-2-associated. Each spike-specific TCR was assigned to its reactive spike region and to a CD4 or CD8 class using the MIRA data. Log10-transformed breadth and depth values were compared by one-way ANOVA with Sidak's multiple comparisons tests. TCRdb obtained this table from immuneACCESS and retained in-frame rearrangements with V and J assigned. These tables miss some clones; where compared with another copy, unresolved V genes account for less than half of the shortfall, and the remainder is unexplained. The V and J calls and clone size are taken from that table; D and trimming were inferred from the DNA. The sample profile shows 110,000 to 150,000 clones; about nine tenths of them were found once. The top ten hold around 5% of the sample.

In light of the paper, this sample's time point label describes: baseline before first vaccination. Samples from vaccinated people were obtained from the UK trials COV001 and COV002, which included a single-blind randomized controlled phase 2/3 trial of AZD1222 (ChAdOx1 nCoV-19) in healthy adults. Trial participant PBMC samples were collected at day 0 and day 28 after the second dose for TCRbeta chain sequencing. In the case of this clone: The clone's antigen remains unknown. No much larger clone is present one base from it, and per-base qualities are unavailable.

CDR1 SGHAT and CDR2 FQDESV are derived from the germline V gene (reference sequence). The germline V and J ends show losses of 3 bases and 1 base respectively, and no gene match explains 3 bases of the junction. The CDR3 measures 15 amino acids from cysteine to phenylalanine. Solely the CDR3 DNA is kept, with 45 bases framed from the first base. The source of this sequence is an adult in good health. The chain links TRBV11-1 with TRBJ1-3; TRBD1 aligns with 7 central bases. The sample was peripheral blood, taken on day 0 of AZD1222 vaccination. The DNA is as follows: TGTGCCAGCAGCTTCTCGACAGGGTCTGGAAACACCATATATTTT. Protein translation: CASSFSTGSGNTIYF.